The 32 T cell receptor beta chains below were found in one sample sequenced in a study of T cells in Graves' hyperthyroidism and ophthalmopathy. From RNA transcripts, TCR beta CDR3 regions were amplified. RT-PCR in the first round (using the HTBI primer set) targeted the TCR CDR3. TCRdb reanalysed the multiplex PCR reads using MiXCR and keeps one entry per CDR3 protein. The sample lists roughly 180,000 distinct CDR3 sequences, around 15% seen once, with under 35% in the top ten. Sample: blood. The source of these receptors is a woman aged 45-65 years with Graves' hyperthyroidism.

This clonotype has more than one count but fewer than ten. The chain recombines TRBV5-4 with TRBJ1-2; no firm D call. Trimming pared 3 bases from V and 7 bases from J, leaving 10 bases between. CDR3 size: 12 residues. The germline V gene has CDR1 SGHNT and CDR2 YYREEE (reference sequence). CDR3 in amino acids: CASSSESLGYTF. CDR3 coding DNA: TGTGCCAGCAGCTCCGAATCTCTTGGCTACACCTTC. Full variable domain (outside the CDR3, taken from reference TRBV5-4 and TRBJ1-2): ETGVTQSPTHLIKTRGQQVTLRCSSQSGHNTVSWYQQALGQGPQFIFQYYREEENGRGNFPPRFSGLQFPNYSSELNVNALELDDSALYLCASSSESLGYTFGSGTRLTVV.

This clonotype was found many times. J is TRBJ2-7 and V is TRBV20-1; no clear D gene. Germline CDR1 DFQATT, CDR2 SNEGSKA (reference sequence). The CDR3 sequence is 15 residues long. With 6 bases removed from V and 0 bases from J, the gap between germline ends came to 18 bases. The CDR3 spells CSATDGQRSSYEQYF. The CDR3 DNA follows: TGCAGTGCCACCGATGGGCAGAGGAGCTCCTACGAGCAGTACTTC.

This clonotype was recorded at least ten times. V gene TRBV7-9 combines with J gene TRBJ2-1, with 7 bases aligning to TRBD2. Unmatched junction bases numbered 19, after V lost 7 bases and J lost 7 bases. This CDR3 is 17 amino acids long. Germline V gene data show CDR1 as SEHNR and CDR2 as FQNEAQ (reference sequence). This CDR3 reads CASTTTLGGGSWNEQFF. As DNA, the CDR3 is TGTGCCAGCACCACAACTCTGGGGGGGGGGTCGTGGAATGAGCAGTTCTTC.

Note on this clonotype: An end of the junction differs from the germline gene, which may be a read error. This chain joins TRBV11-1 and TRBJ1-1; TRBD1 is a possible D gene (5 bases). The germline CDR1 and CDR2 sequences are SGHAT and FQDESV (reference sequence). The CDR3 totals 13 residues. CDR3 loop: CASSWGGNTGAFF. The CDR3 DNA reads as TGCGCCAGCAGCTGGGGCGGGAACACTGGAGCTTTCTTT. Full variable domain (rest looked up from reference TRBV11-1 and TRBJ1-1): EAEVAQSPRYKITEKSQAVAFWCDPISGHATLYWYRQILGQGPELLVQFQDESVVDDSQLPKDRFSAERLKGVDSTLKIQPAELGDSAMYLCASSWGGNTGAFFGQGTRLTVV.

This clonotype was recorded many times. This rearrangement joins TRBV20-1 to TRBJ2-3; TRBD1 is a possible D gene (5 bases). The length of the CDR3 is 12 residues. Per germline, CDR1 DFQATT and CDR2 SNEGSKA (reference sequence). Between the trimmed V and J ends, which lost 3 bases and 9 bases, there was a span of 13 bases. The CDR3 sequence: CSARWGLSTQYF. In DNA form, the CDR3 reads TGCAGTGCTAGGTGGGGCCTATCCACGCAGTATTTT.

At least ten counts were recorded for this clonotype. The rearrangement uses TRBV19 and TRBJ1-2, with TRBD1 identical over 7 bases. The V gene end was trimmed by 7 bases and the J gene end by 8 bases; junction bases not matched to a gene: 4. There are 11 residues in the CDR3. Germline lookup yields CDR1 LNHDA and CDR2 SQIVND (reference sequence). This chain's CDR3 is CASKDRNGYTF. Here the CDR3 DNA reads TGTGCCAGTAAGGACAGGAACGGCTACACCTTC.

This clonotype showed up many times. J is TRBJ1-5 and V is TRBV14; D unclear. The CDR3 runs 14 residues. V gave up 1 base and J gave up 3 bases, with 7 bases separating them. Per the germline V gene, CDR1 is SGHDN and CDR2 is FVKESK. CDR3 sequence (DNA): TGTGCCAGCAGCCAAGGAGGTTTCAATCAGCCCCAGCATTTT. Its translation is CASSQGGFNQPQHF.

This clonotype was detected ten times or more. Here the CDR3 reads CASSPRQGRRTDTQYF. CDR3 coding DNA: TGTGCCAGCAGCCCGAGACAGGGGCGAAGGACAGATACGCAGTATTTT. The chain recombines TRBV7-2 with TRBJ2-3, with TRBD1 matching over 8 bases. The CDR3 consists of 16 residues. Germline V gene lookup returns CDR1 SGHTA and CDR2 FQGNSA. Losses at the gene ends were 5 bases for V and 3 bases for J; bases not matched to a gene: 10.

This clonotype was seen repeatedly, ten times or more. This chain's CDR3 is CASSGRSYEQYF. DNA of the CDR3: TGTGCCAGCAGCGGTAGGTCCTACGAGCAGTACTTC. J is TRBJ2-7 and V is TRBV6-2 or TRBV6-3; no clear D gene. The CDR3 extends over 12 amino acids. Germline CDR1 MNHEY, CDR2 SVGEGT. The V and J ends lost 6 bases and 1 base respectively, with 7 bases between them.

This clonotype was seen at least ten times. The J gene is TRBJ1-5, the V gene TRBV15; D remains ambiguous. The CDR3 totals 14 residues. Trimming removed 5 bases at V and 6 bases at J, with 14 bases between. Germline-derived CDR1 and CDR2 are LNHNV and YYDKDF (reference sequence). DNA for the CDR3: TGTGCCACCAGCCTCTCCACACCGGGTCAGCCCCAGCATTTT. Translated: CATSLSTPGQPQHF.

This chain connects TRBV7-2 to TRBJ2-6; D possibly corresponds to TRBD2 (6 bases). The V end was cut by 2 bases, the J end by 0 bases, with 11 bases between. Germline loops: CDR1 SGHTA, CDR2 FQGNSA. This CDR3 region has 17 residues. The CDR3 spells CASSLTSSSSGANVLTF. The CDR3 DNA is TGTGCCAGCAGCTTAACTAGCTCAAGCTCTGGGGCCAACGTCCTGACTTTC. Supplemented by reference TRBV7-2 and TRBJ2-6, the full variable domain reads GAGVSQSPSNKVTEKGKDVELRCDPISGHTALYWYRQSLGQGLEFLIYFQGNSAPDKSGLPSDRFSAERTGGSVSTLTIQRTQQEDSAVYLCASSLTSSSSGANVLTFGAGSRLTVL.

This clonotype was counted many times. The chain couples TRBV19 to TRBJ2-7; 8 bases agree with TRBD1. V gave up 9 bases and J gave up 3 bases; unmatched junction bases: 7. This CDR3 is built from 13 residues. Germline loops: CDR1 LNHDA, CDR2 SQIVND (reference sequence). The CDR3 spells CASSWDRNYEQYF. CDR3 sequence (DNA): TGTGCCAGCTCCTGGGACAGGAACTACGAGCAGTACTTC.

This clonotype was observed many times. The V gene is TRBV20-1, the J gene TRBJ2-7; tentative D call: TRBD2 (5 bases). This CDR3 has 16 amino acids. The V end was cut by 0 bases, the J end by 4 bases, with 19 bases between. Germline CDR1 DFQATT, CDR2 SNEGSKA (reference sequence). CDR3 sequence (DNA): TGCAGTGCTAGAGATAGCTTAGCGACACGTGCATACGAGCAGTACTTC. Its translation is CSARDSLATRAYEQYF.

V and J are TRBV5-1 and TRBJ1-4; the D gene is possibly TRBD1 (6 bases). V was shortened by 2 bases and J by 0 bases, with 8 bases between the two germline ends. CDR3 length: 15 amino acids. The germline gives CDR1 SGHRS, CDR2 YFSETQ. CDR3 loop: CASSFTGTTNEKLFF. The CDR3 bases are TGCGCCAGCAGCTTTACAGGGACAACTAATGAAAAACTGTTTTTT.

This clonotype was counted many times. V is TRBV2 and J is TRBJ1-2, with 8 bases fitting TRBD1. V dropped 6 bases and J dropped 4; count of bases not matched to a gene: 10. CDR3 length: 15 residues. CDR1 and CDR2 (germline): SNHLY, FYNNEI. Written as DNA, the CDR3 is TGTGCCAGCAGAGACAGGGGATCGAAAGGCTATGGCTACACCTTC. Amino acid sequence: CASRDRGSKGYGYTF.

V gene TRBV7-9 combines with J gene TRBJ2-1; TRBD2 matches 7 bases. CDR1 and CDR2 (germline): SEHNR, FQNEAQ (reference sequence). V trimming: 1 base; J trimming: 5 bases; junction bases outside the gene matches: 5. The CDR3 sequence is 15 residues long. The CDR3 nucleotides are TGTGCCAGCAGCTTAGATTCGGGGGGTCACAATGAGCAGTTCTTC. It specifies CASSLDSGGHNEQFF.

In its sample, this clonotype was seen many times. This chain joins TRBV20-1 and TRBJ2-1; maybe TRBD1 (6 bases). Germline V gene lookup returns CDR1 DFQATT and CDR2 SNEGSKA (reference sequence). CDR3 length equals 15 residues. V lost 5 bases, J lost 4 bases, and 18 bases lay in between. CDR3 loop: CSAHKDRLTYNEQFF. The DNA for the CDR3 is TGCAGTGCTCATAAAGACAGGCTAACTTACAATGAGCAGTTCTTC.

This clonotype was recorded a few times. The chain joins TRBV6-1 to TRBJ1-3; D may be TRBD1 (6 bases). The V and J ends lost 6 bases and 4 bases respectively, with 16 bases between them. The CDR3 is 15 amino acids. CDR1 and CDR2 (germline): MNHNS, SASEGT. The CDR3 sequence is CASSLARGYGNTIYF. The CDR3 bases are TGTGCCAGCAGCCTGGCGAGGGGGTACGGAAACACCATATATTTT.

This clonotype has a count of ten or more. The chain couples TRBV6-1 to TRBJ1-1; TRBD1 aligns across 7 bases. There are 14 residues in the CDR3. Germline V gene sequence: CDR1 MNHNS, CDR2 SASEGT. After removal of 6 bases from V and 2 bases from J, the junction contained 6 bases not matched to a gene. CDR3 sequence reads: CASSPRDRNTEAFF. The CDR3 coding sequence is TGTGCCAGCAGCCCCAGGGACAGAAACACTGAAGCTTTCTTT.

The chain carries TRBV11-3 and TRBJ1-6; 7 bases fit TRBD1. The germline V gene has CDR1 SGHNT and CDR2 YENEEA. Trimming cost V 5 bases and J 13 bases; bases outside gene matches: 14. The CDR3 is made up of 15 amino acids. CDR3 sequence reads: CASSQERTGGDPLHF. CDR3 in DNA: TGTGCCAGCAGCCAAGAACGGACAGGTGGAGATCCCCTCCACTTT.

This clonotype was seen many times. At one end, the junction sequence differs from germline, possibly due to a read error. V and J are TRBV7-9 and TRBJ2-3; D remains unclear. Germline lookup yields CDR1 SEHNR and CDR2 FQNEAQ (reference sequence). The CDR3 spans 15 residues. CDR3 amino acids: CASSLGPGGTDTQYF. For the CDR3, the DNA is TGTGCCAGCAGTTTAGGCCCAGGTGGCACAGATACGCAGTATTTT.

This clonotype showed up many times. The rearrangement uses TRBV29-1 and TRBJ1-2; the D is unclear. The CDR3 consists of 10 residues. CDR1 is SQVTM, CDR2 ANQGSEA, per germline. V was clipped by 4 bases and J by 4 bases, with 4 bases between them. CDR3 sequence reads: CSVGGYGYTF. The CDR3 DNA follows: TGCAGCGTTGGGGGCTATGGCTACACCTTC. Supplemented by reference TRBV29-1 and TRBJ1-2, the full variable domain reads SAVISQKPSRDICQRGTSLTIQCQVDSQVTMMFWYRQQPGQSLTLIATANQGSEATYESGFVIDKFPISRPNLTFSTLTVSNMSPEDSSIYLCSVGGYGYTFGSGTRLTVV.

This clonotype was counted ten times or more. This chain joins TRBV7-9 and TRBJ1-6; the D gene is possibly TRBD1 (5 bases). V was clipped by 8 bases and J by 7 bases, with 15 bases between them. Germline CDR1 is SEHNR and CDR2 is FQNEAQ (reference sequence). This CDR3 is built from 14 residues. CDR3 DNA: TGTGCCAGCTCCGGGGAGGGGCTAAATTCACCCCTCCACTTT. Translating it yields CASSGEGLNSPLHF.

This clonotype showed up many times. The J gene is TRBJ1-4, the V gene TRBV6-1, with TRBD1 matching over 7 bases. V lost 4 bases to trimming and J lost 5 bases; unmatched junction nucleotides: 4. The CDR3 has 14 residues. CDR1 and CDR2 (germline): MNHNS, SASEGT. The CDR3: CASSATGLNEKLFF. CDR3 nucleotides: TGTGCCAGCAGTGCGACAGGGCTGAATGAAAAACTGTTTTTT.

Ten or more counts support this clonotype. This chain joins TRBV20-1 and TRBJ1-5; no clear D. The germline V gene has CDR1 DFQATT and CDR2 SNEGSKA (reference sequence). The CDR3 covers 15 residues. The germline V and J ends were trimmed by 1 base and 0 bases, with 10 bases remaining between them. The CDR3 loop is CSARVLGYSNQPQHF. In nucleotides, the CDR3 is TGCAGTGCTAGAGTCTTGGGCTATAGCAATCAGCCCCAGCATTTT.

Concerning this clonotype: A much larger clonotype is one base distant, so this may be a read error. The V and J genes are TRBV5-1 and TRBJ1-2; 9 positions agree with TRBD1. Germline V lookup: CDR1 SGHRS, CDR2 YFSETQ. Losses at the gene ends were 4 bases for V and 3 bases for J; bases not matched to a gene: 4. The CDR3 contains 14 residues. CDR3 residues: CASSTDRGHYGYTF. In nucleotides, the CDR3 is TGCGCCAGCAGCACGGACAGGGGTCACTATGGCTACACCTTC. The whole variable domain, remainder taken from reference TRBV5-1 and TRBJ1-2, is KAGVTQTPRYLIKTRGQQVTLSCSPISGHRSVSWYQQTPGQGLQFLFEYFSETQRNKGNFPGRFSGRQFSNSRSEMNVSTLELGDSALYLCASSTDRGHYGYTFGSGTRLTVV.

This clonotype has at least ten counts. V gene TRBV2 combines with J gene TRBJ2-3, with 9 bases identical to TRBD2. The J segment lost 6 bases and the V segment lost 6 bases, leaving 16 bases of the junction unmatched. Germline-derived CDR1 and CDR2 are SNHLY and FYNNEI. This CDR3 contains 17 residues. The CDR3 nucleotides read TGTGCCAGCAGGGCGCTGCATCGACGACTAGCGGAGGATACGCAGTATTTT. Protein: CASRALHRRLAEDTQYF.

The chain is built from TRBV6-2 or TRBV6-3 and TRBJ2-3; 12 bases fit TRBD2. V was clipped by 0 bases and J by 3 bases; unmatched bases: 1. Germline CDR1 and CDR2: MNHEY and SVGEGT. This CDR3 has 16 amino acids. In DNA form, the CDR3 reads TGTGCCAGCAGTTACTCGACTAGCGGGGGAACAGATACGCAGTATTTT. Its protein product is CASSYSTSGGTDTQYF.

This clonotype was recorded once. The gene calls are TRBV5-6 and TRBJ2-1; 7 bases are shared with TRBD2. The CDR3 runs to 16 residues. The V gene's germline CDR1 is SGHDT and CDR2 YYEEEE. Unmatched junction bases numbered 9, after V lost 0 bases and J lost 6 bases. The CDR3 loop reads CASSLGLAVTRNEQFF. The CDR3 nucleotides read TGTGCCAGCAGCTTGGGCCTAGCGGTGACCCGCAATGAGCAGTTCTTC. The variable domain in full, with the rest retrieved from reference TRBV5-6 and TRBJ2-1, is DAGVTQSPTHLIKTRGQQVTLRCSPKSGHDTVSWYQQALGQGPQFIFQYYEEEERQRGNFPDRFSGHQFPNYSSELNVNALLLGDSALYLCASSLGLAVTRNEQFFGPGTRLTVL.

The chain is built from TRBV14 and TRBJ1-1; 7 bases align to TRBD1. With V trimmed by 1 base and J by 4 bases, 3 bases remained unmatched. The CDR3 is 14 amino acids. CDR1 is SGHDN, CDR2 FVKESK, per germline. DNA for the CDR3: TGTGCCAGCAGCCAAGTCTCAGGGGGCACTGAAGCTTTCTTT. It specifies CASSQVSGGTEAFF.

J is TRBJ2-1 and V is TRBV7-3; D ambiguous. In germline, CDR1 is SGHTA, CDR2 FQGTGA. The CDR3 covers 14 residues. The V end was cut by 5 bases, the J end by 0 bases, with 8 bases between. In DNA, the CDR3 is TGTGCCAGCAGCATTAACCCCTCCTACAATGAGCAGTTCTTC. Its protein product is CASSINPSYNEQFF.

This clonotype showed up many times. The chain couples TRBV7-2 to TRBJ1-1; D is uncertain. Trimming cost V 3 bases and J 10 bases, with 18 bases left between them. CDR1 SGHTA and CDR2 FQGNSA come from the germline V gene. The CDR3 has 14 amino acids. The CDR3 nucleotides are TGTGCCAGCAGCTTTAGCACTGCGCCGGTCAGAGCTTTCTTT. This sequence encodes CASSFSTAPVRAFF.